This TCR beta chain was sequenced during a study of T cells in Graves' hyperthyroidism and ophthalmopathy. Graves' hyperthyroidism is called stable when ophthalmopathy does not progress within 18 months. Clinical symptoms, serum thyroxine and TRAb, thyroid ultrasound and orbital computed tomography together formed the diagnostic basis. Deletions cut 0 bases from V and 2 bases from J, with 13 bases between. The CDR3 loop spans 15 amino acids. Germline V lookup: CDR1 DFQATT, CDR2 SNEGSKA (reference sequence). The CDR3 regions of TCR beta were amplified from RNA transcripts. The study used the HTBI primer set for a first-round RT-PCR of the TCR CDR3. MiXCR, run by TCRdb on the multiplex PCR reads, gives a single entry per CDR3 protein. Among hundreds of thousands of distinct CDR3 sequences listed, 35% to 55% were seen once.

Sequencing input: peripheral blood or thyroid tissue (not recorded which). The TCR originated in a woman aged 18 to 35 with Graves' hyperthyroidism. This chain links TRBV20-1 with TRBJ1-2; tentatively, D is TRBD1 (5 bases). CDR3 loop: CSARDGPEGNYGYTF. In nucleotides, the CDR3 is TGCAGTGCTAGAGATGGTCCTGAGGGGAACTATGGCTACACCTTC.